The sample holds one count of the clone carrying this T cell receptor beta chain. These data come from a study of CD8 T cells in Susac syndrome. CDR1 SGHRS and CDR2 YFSETQ come from the germline V gene. V shed 4 bases and J shed 2 bases, with 6 bases lying between them. The CDR3 contains 12 residues. cDNA came from about 0.5 to 1 ug RNA primed by random hexamers. Amplification of the TCR beta CDR3 was carried out by immunoSEQ multiplex PCR, which spanned a total of 54 Vbeta and 13 Jbeta segments. In TCRdb, the immunoSEQ multiplex PCR reads were re-called with MiXCR into one record per CDR3 protein. The data show approximately 110,000 distinct CDR3 sequences, less than 97% seen once.

The clonotype comes from a human donor in good health. This chain uses TRBV5-1 with TRBJ2-5; D remains unclear. Sequencing input: CD4+ T cells from PBMCs. The CDR3 DNA sequence: TGCGCCAGCAGCCGTGAACAAGAGACCCAGTACTTC. This translates into CASSREQETQYF.